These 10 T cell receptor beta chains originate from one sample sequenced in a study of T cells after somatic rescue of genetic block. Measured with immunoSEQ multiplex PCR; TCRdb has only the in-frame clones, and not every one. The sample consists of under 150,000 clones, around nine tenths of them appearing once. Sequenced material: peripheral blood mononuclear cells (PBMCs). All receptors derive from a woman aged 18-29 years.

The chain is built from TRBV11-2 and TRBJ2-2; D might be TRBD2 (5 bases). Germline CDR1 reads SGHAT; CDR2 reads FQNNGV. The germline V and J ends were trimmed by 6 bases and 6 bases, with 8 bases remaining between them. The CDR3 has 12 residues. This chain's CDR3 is CASSRRSGELFF. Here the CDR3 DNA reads TGTGCCAGCAGTCGGAGGTCCGGGGAGCTGTTTTTT.

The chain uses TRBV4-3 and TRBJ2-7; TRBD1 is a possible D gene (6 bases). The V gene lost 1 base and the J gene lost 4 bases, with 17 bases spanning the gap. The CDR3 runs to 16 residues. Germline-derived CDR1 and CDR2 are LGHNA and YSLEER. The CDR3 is CASSQALGQSSYEQYF. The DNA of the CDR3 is TGCGCCAGCAGCCAAGCTTTAGGACAGAGCAGTTACGAGCAGTACTTC.

The CDR3 protein is CASSQESLPGYEQYF. Here the CDR3 DNA reads TGTGCCAGCAGCCAAGAGAGCCTGCCAGGGTACGAGCAGTACTTC. The chain is built from TRBV4-2 and TRBJ2-7; the D gene is possibly TRBD1 (5 bases). Germline loops: CDR1 LGHNA, CDR2 YNFKEQ. The V gene lost 0 bases and the J gene lost 4 bases, with 13 bases spanning the gap. The CDR3 has 15 amino acids.

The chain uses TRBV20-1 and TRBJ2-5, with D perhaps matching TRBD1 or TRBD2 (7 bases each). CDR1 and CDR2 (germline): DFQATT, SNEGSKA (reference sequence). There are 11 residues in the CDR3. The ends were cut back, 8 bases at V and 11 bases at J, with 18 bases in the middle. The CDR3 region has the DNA TGCAGTTCCCCGACAGGGCGGGAGCAGTACTTC. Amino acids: CSSPTGREQYF.

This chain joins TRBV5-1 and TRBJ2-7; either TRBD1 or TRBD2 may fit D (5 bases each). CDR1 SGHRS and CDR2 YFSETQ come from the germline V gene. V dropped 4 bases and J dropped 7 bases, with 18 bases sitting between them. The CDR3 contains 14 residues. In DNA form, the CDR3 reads TGCGCCAGCAGCCCCGGGACCCCGTTGGGGGAGCAGTACTTC. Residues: CASSPGTPLGEQYF.

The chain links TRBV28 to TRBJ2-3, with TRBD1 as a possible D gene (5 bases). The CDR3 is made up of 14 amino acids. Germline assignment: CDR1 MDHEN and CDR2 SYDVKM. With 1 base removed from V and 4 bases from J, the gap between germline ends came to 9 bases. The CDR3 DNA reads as TGTGCCAGCAGTTTATTCCAGGGCCCAGATACGCAGTATTTT. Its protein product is CASSLFQGPDTQYF. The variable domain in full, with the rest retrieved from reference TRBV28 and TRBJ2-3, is DVKVTQSSRYLVKRTGEKVFLECVQDMDHENMFWYRQDPGLGLRLIYFSYDVKMKEKGDIPEGYSVSREKKERFSLILESASTNQTSMYLCASSLFQGPDTQYFGPGTRLTVL.

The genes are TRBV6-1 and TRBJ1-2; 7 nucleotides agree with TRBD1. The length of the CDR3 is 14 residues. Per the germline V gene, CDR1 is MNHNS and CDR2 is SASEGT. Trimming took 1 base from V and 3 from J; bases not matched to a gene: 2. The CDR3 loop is CASSEGGTDYGYTF. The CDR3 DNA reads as TGTGCCAGCAGTGAAGGGGGGACAGACTATGGCTACACCTTC.

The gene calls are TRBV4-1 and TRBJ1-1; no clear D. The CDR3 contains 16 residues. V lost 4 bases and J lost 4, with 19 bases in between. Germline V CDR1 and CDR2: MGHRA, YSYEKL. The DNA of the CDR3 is TGCGCCAGCAGCCCGCCCGCCCGGGCCCGGGGCACTGAAGCTTTCTTT. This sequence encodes CASSPPARARGTEAFF.

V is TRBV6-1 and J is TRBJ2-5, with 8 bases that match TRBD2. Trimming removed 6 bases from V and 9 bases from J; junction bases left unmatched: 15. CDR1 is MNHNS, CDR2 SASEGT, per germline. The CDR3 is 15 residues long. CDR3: CASSWTSTGGRAQYF. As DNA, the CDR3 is TGTGCCAGCAGCTGGACATCCACGGGGGGGAGGGCCCAGTACTTC.

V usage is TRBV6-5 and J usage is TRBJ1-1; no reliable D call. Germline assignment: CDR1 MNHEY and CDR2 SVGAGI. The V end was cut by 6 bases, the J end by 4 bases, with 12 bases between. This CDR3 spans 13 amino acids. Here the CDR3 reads CASRKGWITEAFF. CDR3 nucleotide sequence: TGTGCCAGCAGAAAAGGGTGGATCACTGAAGCTTTCTTT.